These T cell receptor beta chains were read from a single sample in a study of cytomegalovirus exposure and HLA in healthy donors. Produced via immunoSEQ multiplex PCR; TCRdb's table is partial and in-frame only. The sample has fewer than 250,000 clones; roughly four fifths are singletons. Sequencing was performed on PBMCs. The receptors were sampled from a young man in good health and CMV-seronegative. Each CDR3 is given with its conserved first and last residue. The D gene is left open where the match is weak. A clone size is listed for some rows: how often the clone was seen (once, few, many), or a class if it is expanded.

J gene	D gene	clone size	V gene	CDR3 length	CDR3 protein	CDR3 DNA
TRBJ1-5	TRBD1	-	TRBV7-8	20	CASSLLPLGPGTARNQPQHF	TGTGCCAGCAGCTTACTTCCGTTGGGGCCGGGGACAGCCCGCAATCAGCCCCAGCATTTT
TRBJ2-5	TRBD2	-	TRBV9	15	CASSEGTSGQETQYF	TGTGCCAGCAGCGAGGGGACTAGCGGTCAAGAGACCCAGTACTTC
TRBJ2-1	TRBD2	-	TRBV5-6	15	CASSEFISGRAEQFF	TGTGCCAGCAGCGAGTTTATTAGCGGGAGAGCTGAGCAGTTCTTC
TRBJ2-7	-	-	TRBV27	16	CASSFLGAGDSYEQYF	TGTGCCAGCAGTTTCTTGGGGGCGGGAGACTCCTACGAGCAGTACTTC
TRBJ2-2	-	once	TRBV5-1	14	CASSSQYNTGELFF	TGCGCCAGCAGCTCACAGTATAACACCGGGGAGCTGTTTTTT
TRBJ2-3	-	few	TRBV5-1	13	CASSLQSTDTQYF	TGCGCCAGCAGCTTACAAAGCACAGATACGCAGTATTTT
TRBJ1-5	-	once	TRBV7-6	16	CASSPARHLSNQPQHF	TGTGCCAGCAGCCCAGCGAGGCACCTTAGCAATCAGCCCCAGCATTTT
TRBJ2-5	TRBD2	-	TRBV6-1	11	CASREVETQYF	TGTGCCAGCCGGGAGGTCGAGACCCAGTACTTC
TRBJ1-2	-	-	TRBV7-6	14	CASSLGPGAYGYTF	TGTGCCAGCAGCTTAGGGCCAGGTGCCTATGGCTACACCTTC
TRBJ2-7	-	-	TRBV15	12	CATSRAGREQYF	TGTGCCACCAGCAGAGCGGGTCGGGAGCAGTACTTC
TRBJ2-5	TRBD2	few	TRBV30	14	CAWSPSGVQETQYF	TGTGCCTGGAGTCCGAGCGGGGTACAAGAGACCCAGTACTTC
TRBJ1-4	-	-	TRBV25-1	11	CASSAAEVLFF	TGTGCCAGCAGTGCGGCGGAGGTACTGTTTTTT
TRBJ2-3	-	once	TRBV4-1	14	CASSQEGTVDTQYF	TGCGCCAGCAGCCAGGAGGGGACGGTGGATACGCAGTATTTT
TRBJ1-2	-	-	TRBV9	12	CASSESGYGYTF	TGTGCCAGCAGCGAGTCGGGGTATGGCTACACCTTC
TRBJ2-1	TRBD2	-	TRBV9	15	CASSVGAGGPNEQFF	TGTGCCAGCAGCGTAGGAGCGGGAGGGCCCAATGAGCAGTTCTTC
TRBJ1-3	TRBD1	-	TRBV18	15	CASSPAGTGGNTIYF	TGTGCCAGCTCACCAGCAGGGACAGGGGGAAACACCATATATTTT
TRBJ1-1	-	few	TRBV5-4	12	CASSPQGTEAFF	TGTGCCAGCAGCCCACAGGGTACTGAAGCTTTCTTT
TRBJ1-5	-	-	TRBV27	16	CASSPSHPGSNQPQHF	TGTGCCAGCAGTCCAAGCCACCCGGGGAGCAATCAGCCCCAGCATTTT
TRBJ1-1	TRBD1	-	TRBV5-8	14	CASSYGQGNTEAFF	TGTGCCAGCAGCTACGGACAGGGAAACACTGAAGCTTTCTTT
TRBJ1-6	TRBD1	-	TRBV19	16	CASSTPTGGLRSPLHF	TGTGCCAGTAGTACTCCGACAGGGGGCCTACGTTCACCCCTCCACTTT
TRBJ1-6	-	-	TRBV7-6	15	CASSLELQHNSPLHF	TGTGCCAGCAGCTTAGAATTACAGCATAATTCACCCCTCCACTTT
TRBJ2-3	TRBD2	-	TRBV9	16	CASSPQKGAGTDTQYF	TGTGCCAGCAGCCCACAGAAGGGAGCGGGGACAGATACGCAGTATTTT
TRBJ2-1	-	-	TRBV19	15	CASNPPWTTYNEQFF	TGTGCCAGTAATCCCCCGTGGACAACATACAATGAGCAGTTCTTC
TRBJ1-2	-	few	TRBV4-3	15	CASSQSSVQGYGYTF	TGCGCCAGCAGCCAAAGTTCCGTACAGGGCTATGGCTACACCTTC
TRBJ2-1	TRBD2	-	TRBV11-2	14	CASSPQREGNEQFF	TGTGCCAGCAGCCCTCAGCGGGAGGGCAATGAGCAGTTCTTC
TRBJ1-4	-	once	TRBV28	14	CASSGGGEDEKLFF	TGTGCCAGCAGTGGGGGGGGAGAGGATGAAAAACTGTTTTTT
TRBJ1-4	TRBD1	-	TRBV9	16	CASSAWPGGRNEKLFF	TGTGCCAGCAGCGCGTGGCCAGGGGGCCGGAATGAAAAACTGTTTTTT
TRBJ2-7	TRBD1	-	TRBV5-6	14	CASSQGTGGGEQYF	TGTGCCAGCAGCCAAGGGACAGGGGGGGGCGAGCAGTACTTC
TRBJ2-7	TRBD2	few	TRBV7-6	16	CASSSKLAGGGGEQYF	TGTGCCAGCAGCTCTAAACTAGCGGGAGGGGGGGGCGAGCAGTACTTC
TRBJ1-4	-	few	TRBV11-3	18	CASSLEGGRLRTNEKLFF	TGTGCCAGCAGCTTAGAGGGAGGACGGCTGAGAACTAATGAAAAACTGTTTTTT
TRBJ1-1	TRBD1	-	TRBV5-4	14	CASSLEGGNTEAFF	TGTGCCAGCAGCTTGGAAGGGGGCAATACTGAAGCTTTCTTT
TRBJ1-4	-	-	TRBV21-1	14	CASRTDSTNEKLFF	TGTGCCAGCAGGACAGATAGCACTAATGAAAAACTGTTTTTT
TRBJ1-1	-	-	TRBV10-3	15	CAISISGGARAEAFF	TGTGCCATCTCAATCTCGGGGGGCGCAAGGGCTGAAGCTTTCTTT
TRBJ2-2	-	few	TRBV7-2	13	CASRGGWTGELFF	TGTGCCAGCAGGGGGGGTTGGACCGGGGAGCTGTTTTTT
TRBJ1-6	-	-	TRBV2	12	CASLAGHSPLHF	TGTGCCAGCTTGGCAGGGCATTCACCCCTCCACTTT
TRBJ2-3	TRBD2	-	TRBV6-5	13	CASRGLATDTQYF	TGTGCCAGCCGAGGACTAGCGACAGATACGCAGTATTTT
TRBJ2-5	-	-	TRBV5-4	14	CASSTLDIQETQYF	TGTGCCAGCAGCACTCTCGACATTCAAGAGACCCAGTACTTC
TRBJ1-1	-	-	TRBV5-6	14	CASSLDRQNTEAFF	TGTGCCAGCAGCTTGGACAGGCAGAACACTGAAGCTTTCTTT
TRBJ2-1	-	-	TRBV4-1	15	CASSQGRGEYNEQFF	TGCGCCAGCAGCCAAGGTAGAGGTGAATACAATGAGCAGTTCTTC
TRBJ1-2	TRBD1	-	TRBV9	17	CASSAQAPGQAYYGYTF	TGTGCCAGCAGCGCTCAAGCTCCGGGACAGGCCTACTATGGCTACACCTTC
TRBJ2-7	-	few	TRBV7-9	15	CASSQMDSALDEQYF	TGTGCCAGCAGCCAAATGGACAGCGCCCTAGACGAGCAGTACTTC
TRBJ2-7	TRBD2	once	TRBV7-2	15	CASSLAPSGRVEQYF	TGTGCCAGCAGCTTAGCCCCTAGCGGGAGGGTCGAGCAGTACTTC
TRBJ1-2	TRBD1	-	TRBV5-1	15	CASSYVGTANYGYTF	TGCGCCAGCAGTTATGTAGGGACAGCGAACTATGGCTACACCTTC
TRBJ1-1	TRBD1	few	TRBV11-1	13	CASSAGQRGEAFF	TGTGCCAGCAGCGCGGGACAGAGAGGAGAGGCTTTCTTT
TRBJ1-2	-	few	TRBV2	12	CASSIRDYGYTF	TGTGCCAGCTCCATCAGGGACTATGGCTACACCTTC
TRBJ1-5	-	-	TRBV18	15	CASSSGLGGNQPQHF	TGTGCCAGCTCGTCCGGACTAGGAGGCAATCAGCCCCAGCATTTT
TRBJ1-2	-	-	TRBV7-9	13	CASSLGGTHGYTF	TGTGCCAGCAGCTTAGGGGGCACCCACGGCTACACCTTC
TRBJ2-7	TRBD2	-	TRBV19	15	CASRPLAGERYEQYF	TGTGCCAGTAGACCACTAGCGGGGGAACGCTACGAGCAGTACTTC
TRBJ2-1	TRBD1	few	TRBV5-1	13	CASSPDRVEEQFF	TGCGCCAGCAGCCCGGACAGGGTTGAGGAGCAGTTCTTC
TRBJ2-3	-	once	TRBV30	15	CAWSVGSTSTDTQYF	TGTGCCTGGAGTGTCGGGTCCACTAGCACAGATACGCAGTATTTT
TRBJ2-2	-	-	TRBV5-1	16	CASSLGGGEGTGELFF	TGCGCCAGCAGCTTGGGAGGAGGGGAAGGCACCGGGGAGCTGTTTTTT
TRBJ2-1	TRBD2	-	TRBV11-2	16	CASKWGSGSSYNEQFF	TGTGCCAGCAAGTGGGGGAGCGGGAGCTCCTACAATGAGCAGTTCTTC
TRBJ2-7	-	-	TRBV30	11	CAWSSIHEQYF	TGTGCCTGGAGTTCCATCCACGAGCAGTACTTC
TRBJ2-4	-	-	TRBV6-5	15	CASSYKSLAKNIQYF	TGTGCCAGCAGTTACAAATCCTTAGCCAAAAACATTCAGTACTTC
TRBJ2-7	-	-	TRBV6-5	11	CASSFAYEQYF	TGTGCCAGCAGTTTCGCCTACGAGCAGTACTTC